A selection of T cell receptor beta chains follows, all from one sample in a study of blood T cell repertoires in COVID-19. The repertoire was sequenced with immunoSEQ multiplex PCR; TCRdb's copy has only in-frame clones and lacks some. Among 200,000 to 250,000 clones listed, around nine tenths were seen once. The source material was peripheral blood. The receptors here all came from a woman aged 60-75 years with acute or convalescent COVID-19. CDR3s include the opening cysteine and the closing phenylalanine or tryptophan. D genes are given only for firm matches. Expanded clones get a size class; other rows say once, few or many, or leave the size out.

size: .; J: TRBJ2-3; V: TRBV5-1; D: .; DNA: TGCGCCAGCAGCCCGGTCGGGACACAGGCTAGCACAGATACGCAGTATTTT; CDR3: CASSPVGTQASTDTQYF
size: .; J: TRBJ1-6; V: TRBV2; D: .; DNA: TGTGCCAGCAGGGTTGCCGGCGGGTGGAATAATTCACCCCTCCACTTT; CDR3: CASRVAGGWNNSPLHF
size: .; J: TRBJ1-4; V: TRBV6-5; D: .; DNA: TGTGCCAGCAGTTACCACGACAGCGCTAATGAAAAACTGTTTTTT; CDR3: CASSYHDSANEKLFF
size: .; J: TRBJ2-1; V: TRBV7-2; D: .; DNA: TGTGCCAGCAGCTTCGGTATCGGTGAGCAGTTCTTC; CDR3: CASSFGIGEQFF
size: once; J: TRBJ2-4; V: TRBV7-3; D: .; DNA: TGTGCCAGCAGCTTGGGACATCGGAACATTCAGTACTTC; CDR3: CASSLGHRNIQYF
size: .; J: TRBJ2-3; V: TRBV24-1; D: .; DNA: TGTGCCACCACCTCTGGGCAGTACACAGATACGCAGTATTTT; CDR3: CATTSGQYTDTQYF
size: .; J: TRBJ2-1; V: TRBV29-1; D: TRBD2; DNA: TGCAGCGTTGAAGAGAGCGGGAGCTCCTACAATGAGCAGTTCTTC; CDR3: CSVEESGSSYNEQFF
size: .; J: TRBJ2-5; V: TRBV7-9; D: TRBD2; DNA: TGTGCCAGCAGCCCGCTAGCGGGAGAAGAGACCCAGTACTTC; CDR3: CASSPLAGEETQYF
size: .; J: TRBJ2-7; V: TRBV19; D: TRBD2; DNA: TGTGCCAGTAGCGAAACTAGCGGGACTTACTACGAGCAGTACTTC; CDR3: CASSETSGTYYEQYF
size: .; J: TRBJ1-2; V: TRBV15; D: TRBD1; DNA: TGTGCCACCAGCCGCGGGGACAGTGATGGGTATGGCTACACCTTC; CDR3: CATSRGDSDGYGYTF
size: few; J: TRBJ2-5; V: TRBV7-9; D: .; DNA: TGTGCCAGCAGCTACCTGCGGGGCGGAAGGGAGACCCAGTACTTC; CDR3: CASSYLRGGRETQYF
size: .; J: TRBJ1-2; V: TRBV27; D: TRBD1; DNA: TGTGCCAGCAGTTCCGGGACAGGGGTACATGGCTACACCTTC; CDR3: CASSSGTGVHGYTF
size: .; J: TRBJ2-1; V: TRBV9; D: TRBD2; DNA: TGTGCCAGCAGCGGGCCGGGACTAAAAGTCTCCAATGAGCAGTTCTTC; CDR3: CASSGPGLKVSNEQFF
size: .; J: TRBJ2-1; V: TRBV5-1; D: .; DNA: TGCGCCAGCAGCTTGGGAAGCGCCTCCTACAATGAGCAGTTCTTC; CDR3: CASSLGSASYNEQFF
size: .; J: TRBJ1-2; V: TRBV18; D: .; DNA: TGTGCCAGCTCACCACCTAGGTATGACAGCTATGGCTACACCTTC; CDR3: CASSPPRYDSYGYTF
size: .; J: TRBJ2-4; V: TRBV10-2; D: TRBD2; DNA: TGCGCCAGCCGGACTAGCGGGGGGGCCGGGAACATTCAGTACTTC; CDR3: CASRTSGGAGNIQYF
size: .; J: TRBJ2-3; V: TRBV3-1/TRBV3-2; D: .; DNA: TGTGCCAGCAGCCAAGAATCCGCTAATCCTGATACGCAGTATTTT; CDR3: CASSQESANPDTQYF
size: .; J: TRBJ1-1; V: TRBV5-1; D: .; DNA: TGCGCCAGCAGCTTGGGGTTTGCAGGTCTGAACACTGAAGCTTTCTTT; CDR3: CASSLGFAGLNTEAFF
size: .; J: TRBJ2-2; V: TRBV6-5; D: TRBD2; DNA: TGTGCCAGCAGCTTCACGCGGGGGGGATCCGGGGAGCTGTTTTTT; CDR3: CASSFTRGGSGELFF
size: .; J: TRBJ2-7; V: TRBV6-6; D: TRBD2; DNA: TGTGCCAGCAGTACTAGCGGGAAAACCTACGAGCAGTACTTC; CDR3: CASSTSGKTYEQYF
size: once; J: TRBJ1-5; V: TRBV24-1; D: .; DNA: TGTGCCACCAGCGAGACAGGCTTGCAGCCCCAGCATTTT; CDR3: CATSETGLQPQHF
size: .; J: TRBJ1-1; V: TRBV19; D: .; DNA: TGTGCCAGCCCGACAGTAATGAACACTGAAGCTTTCTTT; CDR3: CASPTVMNTEAFF
size: few; J: TRBJ1-3; V: TRBV27; D: TRBD1; DNA: TGTGCCAGCAGCCGAGTGGGACAGGCCTCTGGAAACACCATATATTTT; CDR3: CASSRVGQASGNTIYF
size: .; J: TRBJ2-2; V: TRBV18; D: .; DNA: TGTGCCAGCTCCTCCCGCACCGGGGAGCTGTTTTTT; CDR3: CASSSRTGELFF
size: few; J: TRBJ2-1; V: TRBV5-4; D: TRBD1; DNA: TGTGCCAGCAGCCCGGGGTCTGGGACAGCCCGTCGTAATGAGCAGTTCTTC; CDR3: CASSPGSGTARRNEQFF
size: .; J: TRBJ2-5; V: TRBV4-2; D: .; DNA: TGTGCCAGCAGCCAAGGGGGGAAGCGGGCATGGTACCAAGAGACCCAGTACTTC; CDR3: CASSQGGKRAWYQETQYF
size: .; J: TRBJ2-5; V: TRBV3-1/TRBV3-2; D: TRBD2; DNA: TGTGCCAGCAGCCAAGACCTAGCGGGGGGGCCTAGGGAGACCCAGTACTTC; CDR3: CASSQDLAGGPRETQYF
size: .; J: TRBJ1-5; V: TRBV10-3; D: .; DNA: TGTGCCATCAGTGAGCCGAGGGGGGGAAGGGGGTATAGCAATCAGCCCCAGCATTTT; CDR3: CAISEPRGGRGYSNQPQHF
size: .; J: TRBJ1-2; V: TRBV5-1; D: .; DNA: TGCGCCAGCAGCTTGGGGGGATTAGACAGTCCCTATGGCTACACCTTC; CDR3: CASSLGGLDSPYGYTF
size: .; J: TRBJ1-4; V: TRBV9; D: .; DNA: TGTGCCAGCAGCTCAGGAGGCCGACACGAAAAACTGTTTTTT; CDR3: CASSSGGRHEKLFF
size: once; J: TRBJ1-5; V: TRBV19; D: .; DNA: TGTGCCAGTAGTATAGGGGGGCCCTCGACACCTAGCAATCAGCCCCAGCATTTT; CDR3: CASSIGGPSTPSNQPQHF
size: .; J: TRBJ2-1; V: TRBV19; D: TRBD2; DNA: TGTGCCAGCGCCCCCCGGGCGGGAGGTTTTAGGGATGAGCAGTTCTTC; CDR3: CASAPRAGGFRDEQFF
size: .; J: TRBJ1-2; V: TRBV19; D: .; DNA: TGTGCCAGTAGTCTAGACAGTAACTATGGCTACACCTTC; CDR3: CASSLDSNYGYTF
size: .; J: TRBJ2-2; V: TRBV9; D: TRBD1; DNA: TGTGCCAGCAGTCCAGTACAGGGGTATACCGGGGAGCTGTTTTTT; CDR3: CASSPVQGYTGELFF
size: .; J: TRBJ2-1; V: TRBV7-2; D: .; DNA: TGTGCCAGCAGCTTAGGGTTTGGCACCTACAATGAGCAGTTCTTC; CDR3: CASSLGFGTYNEQFF
size: .; J: TRBJ2-7; V: TRBV3-1/TRBV3-2; D: .; DNA: TGTGCCAGCAGCCCAACCCTCGGCTCCGAGAGGGAGCAGTACTTC; CDR3: CASSPTLGSEREQYF
size: .; J: TRBJ1-4; V: TRBV4-2; D: .; DNA: TGTGCCAGCGGCACCAGGGCAGGGGCTTATGAAAAACTGTTTTTT; CDR3: CASGTRAGAYEKLFF
size: .; J: TRBJ2-3; V: TRBV14; D: TRBD2; DNA: TGTGCCAGCAGCCACGCTAGCGGGGGGCTCACAGATACGCAGTATTTT; CDR3: CASSHASGGLTDTQYF
size: .; J: TRBJ2-3; V: TRBV6-5; D: TRBD1; DNA: TGTGCCAGCAGCGGGACAGACACAGATACGCAGTATTTT; CDR3: CASSGTDTDTQYF
size: .; J: TRBJ1-1; V: TRBV18; D: TRBD1; DNA: TGTGCCAGCTCCAGGACAGGGCTACACACTGAAGCTTTCTTT; CDR3: CASSRTGLHTEAFF
size: .; J: TRBJ2-7; V: TRBV29-1; D: .; DNA: TGCAGCGTGTCCTCGGGTTTGGGAGGCTACGAGCAGTACTTC; CDR3: CSVSSGLGGYEQYF
size: .; J: TRBJ1-4; V: TRBV7-6; D: .; DNA: TGTGCCAGCAGCTTCAATTCCAGGGGAGTTTGGGAAAAACTGTTTTTT; CDR3: CASSFNSRGVWEKLFF
size: .; J: TRBJ1-4; V: TRBV2; D: TRBD1; DNA: TGTGCCAGCAAACAGGGGTCTGAAAAACTGTTTTTT; CDR3: CASKQGSEKLFF
size: .; J: TRBJ2-1; V: TRBV6-2/TRBV6-3; D: .; DNA: TGTGCCAGCAGCCCAGACTATCTTCCCTACAATGAGCAGTTCTTC; CDR3: CASSPDYLPYNEQFF
size: .; J: TRBJ1-1; V: TRBV11-2; D: TRBD1; DNA: TGTGCCAGCAGCTGGGACAGGGTTGAAGCTTTCTTT; CDR3: CASSWDRVEAFF
size: .; J: TRBJ2-7; V: TRBV3-1/TRBV3-2; D: TRBD2; DNA: TGTGCCAGCAGCCGAGGGGCGAGAGGTCCTAGCGGGGCCTACGAGCAGTACTTC; CDR3: CASSRGARGPSGAYEQYF
size: .; J: TRBJ2-3; V: TRBV7-2; D: TRBD2; DNA: TGTGCCAGCAGCTTAACACTAGCGGGAGGGCCGTTGGATACGCAGTATTTT; CDR3: CASSLTLAGGPLDTQYF
size: .; J: TRBJ2-3; V: TRBV3-1/TRBV3-2; D: TRBD2; DNA: TGTGCCAGCAGTCTCGGTAAGACTAGCGGGAGAGGAGGGTCTACAGATACGCAGTATTTT; CDR3: CASSLGKTSGRGGSTDTQYF
size: .; J: TRBJ2-3; V: TRBV6-5; D: TRBD1; DNA: TGTGCCAGCAGTTACAAAATGGGACAGGGGATAGATACGCAGTATTTT; CDR3: CASSYKMGQGIDTQYF
size: .; J: TRBJ2-5; V: TRBV19; D: TRBD1; DNA: TGTGCCAGTAGTACTGACAGGGGCCAAGAGACCCAGTACTTC; CDR3: CASSTDRGQETQYF
size: once; J: TRBJ2-1; V: TRBV11-3; D: TRBD1; DNA: TGTGCCAGCAGCTCGGGACAGGGAACCGGTGAGCAGTTCTTC; CDR3: CASSSGQGTGEQFF
size: .; J: TRBJ1-2; V: TRBV5-6; D: TRBD1; DNA: TGTGCCAGCAGCCCAGGACAGGCCACCTATGGCTACACCTTC; CDR3: CASSPGQATYGYTF
size: .; J: TRBJ2-1; V: TRBV5-1; D: TRBD1; DNA: TGCGCCAGCAGCTGGCAACTCCCAGGGGGCAATGAGCAGTTCTTC; CDR3: CASSWQLPGGNEQFF
size: .; J: TRBJ2-5; V: TRBV7-8; D: .; DNA: TGTGCCAGCAGCTCCGGTGCGGGCCGAAGAGAGACCCAGTACTTC; CDR3: CASSSGAGRRETQYF
size: .; J: TRBJ1-1; V: TRBV18; D: .; DNA: TGTGCCAGCTCACCACCGGATCGGCAGGACACTGAAGCTTTCTTT; CDR3: CASSPPDRQDTEAFF
size: .; J: TRBJ2-6; V: TRBV6-4; D: TRBD1; DNA: TGTGCCAGCAGCGAGAGGGGACAGGGATTATTCTCTGGGGCCAACGTCCTGACTTTC; CDR3: CASSERGQGLFSGANVLTF
size: .; J: TRBJ2-7; V: TRBV3-1/TRBV3-2; D: .; DNA: TGTGCCAGCAGCCAAGATGGAGGGGTTCTTTATTACGAGCAGTACTTC; CDR3: CASSQDGGVLYYEQYF